Below, 6 T cell receptor beta chains from the same sample are listed, as sequenced in a study of PD-1 blockade in classical Hodgkin lymphoma. Measured with immunoSEQ multiplex PCR; TCRdb has only the in-frame clones, and not every one. In the table there are 25,000 or so clones, roughly 88% of which are singletons. Time point defined: cycle 4 day 1 (C4D1), after less than 7 weeks of nivolumab. Every patient was affected by relapse after autologous stem cell transplantation, while exposure to brentuximab vedotin was not uniform. Sample: peripheral blood mononuclear cells (PBMCs), taken before the fourth cycle of nivolumab. These receptor sequences come from a human donor with classical Hodgkin lymphoma.

The chain joins TRBV4-1 to TRBJ2-7; possibly TRBD1 for D (6 bases). This CDR3 contains 16 residues. V lost 0 bases and J lost 5, with 17 bases in between. Germline V gene sequence: CDR1 MGHRA, CDR2 YSYEKL. DNA for the CDR3: TGCGCCAGCAGCCAAGATCAAGGAAGGGGGAATAACGAGCAGTACTTC. Protein sequence: CASSQDQGRGNNEQYF.

This clone was recorded once. The rearrangement uses TRBV9 and TRBJ2-1; TRBD2 aligns across 11 bases. CDR3 length: 16 amino acids. CDR1 and CDR2 (germline): SGDLS, YYNGEE. Trimming removed 6 bases from V and 4 bases from J; junction bases left unmatched: 9. CDR3 sequence reads: CASNQGGLAEYNEQFF. The CDR3 nucleotides read TGTGCCAGCAACCAGGGGGGACTAGCGGAGTACAATGAGCAGTTCTTC.

The gene calls are TRBV19 and TRBJ2-1; D perhaps matches TRBD2 (5 bases). Germline CDR1 reads LNHDA; CDR2 reads SQIVND (reference sequence). The CDR3 length is 13 residues. V was cut by 7 bases and J by 3 bases, with 10 bases left in between. The CDR3 loop reads CASISTSYNEQFF. CDR3 sequence (DNA): TGTGCCAGTATAAGCACTAGCTACAATGAGCAGTTCTTC.

The chain employs TRBV7-7 and TRBJ2-2; D is perhaps TRBD1 (6 bases). V was cut by 2 bases and J by 1 base, with 8 bases left in between. The germline V gene has CDR1 SSHAT and CDR2 FNYEAQ (reference sequence). The CDR3 is 15 residues long. Here the CDR3 reads CASSLRGQNTGELFF. As DNA, the CDR3 is TGTGCCAGCAGCTTAAGGGGACAGAACACCGGGGAGCTGTTTTTT. The entire variable domain, with the rest obtained from reference TRBV7-7 and TRBJ2-2, is as follows: GAGVSQSPRYKVTKRGQDVTLRCDPISSHATLYWYQQALGQGPEFLTYFNYEAQPDKSGLPSDRFSAERPEGSISTLTIQRTEQRDSAMYRCASSLRGQNTGELFFGEGSRLTVL.

The chain recombines TRBV7-9 with TRBJ1-1; the D gene is possibly TRBD1 (6 bases). V lost 6 bases and J 1 base, leaving 15 bases between the germline ends. Germline V lookup: CDR1 SEHNR, CDR2 FQNEAQ (reference sequence). CDR3 size: 15 residues. The DNA of the CDR3 is TGTGCCAGCAGTAGTATGGACAGTACGAACACTGAAGCTTTCTTT. Protein product: CASSSMDSTNTEAFF.

The genes are TRBV5-8 and TRBJ2-1, with unresolved D. CDR3 length: 12 residues. V lost 1 base and J lost 5, with 4 bases in between. In germline, CDR1 is SGHTS, CDR2 YDEGEE. CDR3 loop: CASSLFHNEQFF. CDR3 DNA: TGTGCCAGCAGCTTGTTTCACAATGAGCAGTTCTTC.